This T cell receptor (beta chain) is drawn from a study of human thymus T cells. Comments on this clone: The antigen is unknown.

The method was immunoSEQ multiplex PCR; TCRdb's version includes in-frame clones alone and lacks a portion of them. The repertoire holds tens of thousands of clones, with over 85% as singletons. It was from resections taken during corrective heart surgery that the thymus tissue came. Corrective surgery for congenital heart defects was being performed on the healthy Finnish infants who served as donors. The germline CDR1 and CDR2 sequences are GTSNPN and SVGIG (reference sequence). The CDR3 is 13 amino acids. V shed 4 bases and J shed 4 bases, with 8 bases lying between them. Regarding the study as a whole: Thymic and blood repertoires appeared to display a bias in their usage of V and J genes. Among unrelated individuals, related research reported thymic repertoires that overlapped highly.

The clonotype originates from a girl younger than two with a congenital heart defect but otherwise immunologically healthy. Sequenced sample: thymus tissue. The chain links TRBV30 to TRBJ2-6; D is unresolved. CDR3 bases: TGTGCCTGGACCACCTACGGGGCCAACGTCCTGACTTTC. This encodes CAWTTYGANVLTF.